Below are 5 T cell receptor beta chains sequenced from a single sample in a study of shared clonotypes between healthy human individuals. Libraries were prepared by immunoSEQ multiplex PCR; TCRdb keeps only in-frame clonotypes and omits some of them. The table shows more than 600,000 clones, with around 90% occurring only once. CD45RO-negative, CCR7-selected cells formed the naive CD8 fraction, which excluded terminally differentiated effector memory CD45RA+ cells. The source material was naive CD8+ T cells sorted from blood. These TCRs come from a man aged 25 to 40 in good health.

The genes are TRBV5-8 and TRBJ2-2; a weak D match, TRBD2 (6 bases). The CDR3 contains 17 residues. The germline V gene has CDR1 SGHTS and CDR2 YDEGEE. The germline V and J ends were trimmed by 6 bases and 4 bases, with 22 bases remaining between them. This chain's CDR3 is CASTTPGGGIFTGELFF. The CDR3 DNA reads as TGTGCCAGCACTACTCCAGGTGGAGGGATTTTCACCGGGGAGCTGTTTTTT.

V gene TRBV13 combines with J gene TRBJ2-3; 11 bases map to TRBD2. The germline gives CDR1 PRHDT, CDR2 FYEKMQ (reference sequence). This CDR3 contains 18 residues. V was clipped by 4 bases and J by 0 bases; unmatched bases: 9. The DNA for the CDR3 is TGTGCCAGCAGCTCCGGGACTAGCGGTCGCCCTAGCACAGATACGCAGTATTTT. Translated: CASSSGTSGRPSTDTQYF. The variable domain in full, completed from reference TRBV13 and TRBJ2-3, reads AAGVIQSPRHLIKEKRETATLKCYPIPRHDTVYWYQQGPGQDPQFLISFYEKMQSDKGSIPDRFSAQQFSDYHSELNMSSLELGDSALYFCASSSGTSGRPSTDTQYFGPGTRLTVL.

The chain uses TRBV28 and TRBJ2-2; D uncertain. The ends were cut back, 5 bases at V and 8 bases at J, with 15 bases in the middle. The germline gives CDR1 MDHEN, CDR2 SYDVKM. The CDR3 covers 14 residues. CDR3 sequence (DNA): TGTGCCAGCAGTCTAGTGACGAGTTTGGGGGAGCTGTTTTTT. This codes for CASSLVTSLGELFF.

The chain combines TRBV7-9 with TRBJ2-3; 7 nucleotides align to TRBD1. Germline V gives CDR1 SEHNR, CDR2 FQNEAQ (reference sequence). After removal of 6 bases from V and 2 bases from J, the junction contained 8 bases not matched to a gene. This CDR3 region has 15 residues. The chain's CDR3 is CASRGRDRLTDTQYF. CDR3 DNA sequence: TGTGCCAGCAGGGGCCGGGACAGACTCACAGATACGCAGTATTTT.

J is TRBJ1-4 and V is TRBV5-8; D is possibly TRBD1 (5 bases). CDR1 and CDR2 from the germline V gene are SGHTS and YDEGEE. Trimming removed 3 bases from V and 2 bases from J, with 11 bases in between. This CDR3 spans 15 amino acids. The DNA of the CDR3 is TGTGCCAGCAGCTCGCGGGGGATTACTAATGAAAAACTGTTTTTT. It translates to CASSSRGITNEKLFF.